This TCR beta chain was sequenced during a study of shared clonotypes between healthy human individuals. For the study at large: Sampling drew on donors who were a couple of women and three men aged 18 to 49. Each donor contributed plates that comprised three CD4 naive, three CD4 memory, two CD8 naive and one CD8 memory. The study, taken as a whole, reports: All-four-donor shared clonotypes had higher generation probabilities than non-shared clonotypes did. Memory subsets generally showed lower estimated richness than naive subsets.

Using immunoSEQ multiplex PCR, the repertoire was profiled, and TCRdb retains in-frame clones only, with some absent. The profile covers about 1,500,000 clones, with approximately 96% appearing a single time and roughly 1.2% taken by the ten largest. Germline-derived CDR1 and CDR2 are SNHLY and FYNNEI. The CDR3 sequence is 17 residues long. The J segment lost 1 base and the V segment lost 5 bases, leaving 13 bases of the junction unmatched. Remarks on this clone: The target antigen is unknown.

The TCR comes from a man between 25 and 39 years old in good health. V gene TRBV2 combines with J gene TRBJ2-5, with TRBD2 matching over 7 bases. Sequencing was performed on naive CD4+ T cells sorted from blood. Specified subset: CD45RA+ positively selected. The CDR3 region is CASSTGGREGGQETQYF. CDR3 DNA sequence: TGTGCCAGCAGTACCGGCGGCAGGGAGGGTGGCCAAGAGACCCAGTACTTC.